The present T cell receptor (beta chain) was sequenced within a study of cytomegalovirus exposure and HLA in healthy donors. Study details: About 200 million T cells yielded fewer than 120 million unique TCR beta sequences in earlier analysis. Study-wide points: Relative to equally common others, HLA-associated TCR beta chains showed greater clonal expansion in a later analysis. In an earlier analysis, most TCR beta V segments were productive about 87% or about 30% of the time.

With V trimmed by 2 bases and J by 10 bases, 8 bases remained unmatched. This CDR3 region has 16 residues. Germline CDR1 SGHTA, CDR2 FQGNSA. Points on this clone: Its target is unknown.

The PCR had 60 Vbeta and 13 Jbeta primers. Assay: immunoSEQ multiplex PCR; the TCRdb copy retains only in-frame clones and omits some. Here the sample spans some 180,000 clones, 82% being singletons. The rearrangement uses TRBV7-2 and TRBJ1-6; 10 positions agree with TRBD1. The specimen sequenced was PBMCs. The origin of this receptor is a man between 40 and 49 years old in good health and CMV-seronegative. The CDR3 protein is CASSLFGQGVGSPLHF. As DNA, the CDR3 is TGTGCCAGCAGCTTATTCGGACAGGGGGTAGGATCACCCCTCCACTTT.